Below are 8 T cell receptor beta chains sequenced from a single sample in a study of radiotherapy plus CTLA-4 blockade in lung cancer. Sequenced by immunoSEQ multiplex PCR; TCRdb stores in-frame clones only, minus some. The sample holds tens of thousands of clones, 78% seen once. The sample in question was peripheral blood, obtained from a patient treated with radiotherapy plus ipilimumab. The source of these receptors is a human donor with non-small cell lung cancer who had a partial response to radiotherapy plus ipilimumab. Some clones in this sample may be carry-over from other donors' samples.

The chain recombines TRBV5-1 with TRBJ2-5, with 11 bases matching TRBD1. This CDR3 is built from 14 residues. Germline CDR1 is SGHRS and CDR2 is YFSETQ. The ends lost 4 bases at V and 7 bases at J; junction bases unmatched: 6. The chain's CDR3 is CASSLGTGGVTQYF. The DNA for the CDR3 is TGCGCCAGCAGCCTTGGGACAGGGGGAGTGACCCAGTACTTC.

The chain has TRBV27 and TRBJ2-7; 8 bases match TRBD1. Germline V gene sequence: CDR1 MNHEY, CDR2 SMNVEV (reference sequence). V lost 4 bases, J lost 6 bases, and 17 bases stayed unmatched. The CDR3 runs 17 residues. CDR3 DNA sequence: TGTGCCAGCAGTTCGCCGGGACAGGCGTCCCAGGTTGGCGAGCAGTACTTC. It translates to CASSSPGQASQVGEQYF.

Comments on this clone: A read error may account for a junction end that differs from germline. The chain is built from TRBV6-5 and TRBJ1-4, with 10 bases matching TRBD1. CDR1 and CDR2 (germline): MNHEY, SVGAGI. The CDR3 has 16 residues. In DNA form, the CDR3 reads TGTGCCAGCACTTACGGGAGGGGACAGGGGAATGAAAAACTGTTTTTT. It codes for CASTYGRGQGNEKLFF.

The gene calls are TRBV19 and TRBJ1-4; 7 bases line up with TRBD1. The germline gives CDR1 LNHDA, CDR2 SQIVND (reference sequence). This CDR3 has 12 amino acids. V gave up 10 bases and J gave up 8 bases; unmatched junction bases: 7. CDR3 sequence reads: CATVDRVEKLFF. In nucleotides, the CDR3 is TGTGCCACCGTCGACAGGGTCGAAAAACTGTTTTTT.

V usage is TRBV7-7 and J usage is TRBJ2-5; 11 bases align to TRBD2. J gave up 5 bases and V 6 bases, and 5 bases lay outside the gene matches. The CDR3 is made up of 14 amino acids. Germline CDR1 and CDR2: SSHAT and FNYEAQ (reference sequence). CDR3 amino acids: CASSPTSGGETQYF. The DNA for the CDR3 is TGTGCCAGCAGTCCTACTAGCGGGGGTGAGACCCAGTACTTC.

In the case of this clone: A junction boundary mismatches the germline segment, possibly from a read error. The chain combines TRBV6-1 with TRBJ1-3; possible D gene TRBD1, 6 bases. This CDR3 region has 15 residues. CDR1 and CDR2 from the germline V gene are MNHNS and SASEGT. In DNA, the CDR3 is TGTGCCAGCAGTGACAGGGGCCTCTCTGGAAACACCACATATTTT. This encodes CASSDRGLSGNTTYF.

The gene calls are TRBV9 and TRBJ1-3, with 7 bases matching TRBD1. This CDR3 is built from 18 residues. Germline CDR1 is SGDLS and CDR2 is YYNGEE. V lost 0 bases to trimming and J lost 0 bases; unmatched junction nucleotides: 9. CDR3 coding DNA: TGTGCCAGCAGCGTAGGGGACAGTACCTTTCCCTCTGGAAACACCATATATTTT. The encoded protein is CASSVGDSTFPSGNTIYF.

This rearrangement joins TRBV5-1 to TRBJ2-1; D may be TRBD2 (6 bases). CDR1 is SGHRS and CDR2 is YFSETQ in the germline V gene. Trimming removed 4 bases at V and 6 bases at J, with 17 bases between. The CDR3 loop spans 15 amino acids. CDR3 sequence (DNA): TGCGCCAGCAGCGGGGGGTCGTTCGTGGGCAATGAGCAGTTCTTC. It is translated as CASSGGSFVGNEQFF.